What follows are 32 T cell receptor beta chains derived from one specimen sequenced in a study of CD4 T cells in relation to SARS-CoV-2 and coronaviruses. Before the COVID-19 pandemic, during about 2010-2018, CD4+ T cells were taken from unexposed donors. After less than 11 days of culture, CD4+ T cells were isolated. These receptors are not linked to any known antigen. Repertoires were generated with immunoSEQ multiplex PCR, while TCRdb's copy carries only in-frame clones and drops some. Here the sample spans 25,000 to 30,000 clones, about 76% being singletons. The specimen sequenced was CD4+ T cells from PBMCs, cultured in vitro. These receptors originate from a human donor in good health.

This chain connects TRBV2 to TRBJ2-7; 11 bases line up with TRBD2. Germline V CDR1 and CDR2: SNHLY, FYNNEI. This CDR3 is built from 17 residues. After removal of 6 bases from V and 0 bases from J, the junction contained 10 bases not matched to a gene. CDR3 loop: CASRGTSGFSGSYEQYF. The CDR3 bases are TGTGCCAGCAGAGGGACTAGCGGATTCTCTGGCTCCTACGAGCAGTACTTC.

The chain couples TRBV18 to TRBJ2-5; 7 bases line up with TRBD1. V shed 6 bases and J 5 bases; nucleotides not matched to a gene: 9. Germline CDR1 and CDR2: KGHSH and LQKENI. The CDR3 consists of 14 residues. CDR3 loop: CASSYRDSGETQYF. CDR3 nucleotides: TGTGCCAGCTCGTACCGGGACAGTGGGGAGACCCAGTACTTC. Filled out from reference TRBV18 and TRBJ2-5, the complete variable domain reads NAGVMQNPRHLVRRRGQEARLRCSPMKGHSHVYWYRQLPEEGLKFMVYLQKENIIDESGMPKERFSAEFPKEGPSILRIQQVVRGDSAAYFCASSYRDSGETQYFGPGTRLLVL.

This clone came up a few times. This chain connects TRBV4-1 to TRBJ2-4; D gene uncertain. CDR1 MGHRA and CDR2 YSYEKL come from the germline V gene. The V and J ends lost 0 bases and 0 bases respectively, with 9 bases between them. The CDR3 totals 16 residues. The CDR3 reads CASSQDDFVAKNIQYF. The CDR3 region has the DNA TGCGCCAGCAGCCAAGATGACTTCGTAGCCAAAAACATTCAGTACTTC.

This clone was seen a handful of times. This chain's CDR3 is CASSGTGANYGYTF. CDR3 nucleotides: TGTGCCAGTAGCGGGACAGGGGCGAACTATGGCTACACCTTC. This chain connects TRBV19 to TRBJ1-2; 10 bases match TRBD1. Germline CDR1 is LNHDA and CDR2 is SQIVND (reference sequence). V trimming: 6 bases; J trimming: 2 bases; junction bases outside the gene matches: 3. The CDR3 loop spans 14 amino acids. Combining the CDR3 with reference TRBV19 and TRBJ1-2 gives the whole variable domain DGGITQSPKYLFRKEGQNVTLSCEQNLNHDAMYWYRQDPGQGLRLIYYSQIVNDFQKGDIAEGYSVSREKKESFPLTVTSAQKNPTAFYLCASSGTGANYGYTFGSGTRLTVV.

The J gene is TRBJ2-5, the V gene TRBV25-1; D assignment may be TRBD1 or TRBD2 (6 bases each). The CDR3 extends over 12 amino acids. Trimming removed 10 bases at V and 5 bases at J, with 14 bases between. Germline CDR1 reads MGHDK; CDR2 reads SYGVNS. The CDR3 loop is CAISRGGETQYF. The DNA of the CDR3 is TGTGCCATCTCCAGAGGGGGGGAGACCCAGTACTTC.

The rearrangement uses TRBV2 and TRBJ2-7, with D tentatively TRBD2 (5 bases). CDR1 and CDR2 from the germline V gene are SNHLY and FYNNEI. This CDR3 is 16 amino acids long. The ends were cut back, 9 bases at V and 1 base at J, with 22 bases in the middle. CDR3 coding DNA: TGTGCCAGTTACTGGGCCCGGCGGACTCCTTCCTACGAGCAGTACTTC. Its translation: CASYWARRTPSYEQYF. Drawing the rest from reference TRBV2 and TRBJ2-7, the complete variable domain is EPEVTQTPSHQVTQMGQEVILRCVPISNHLYFYWYRQILGQKVEFLVSFYNNEISEKSEIFDDQFSVERPDGSNFTLKIRSTKLEDSAMYFCASYWARRTPSYEQYFGPGTRLTVT.

J is TRBJ2-1 and V is TRBV27; D gene unclear. The CDR3 covers 18 residues. CDR1 is MNHEY and CDR2 is SMNVEV in the germline V gene (reference sequence). V was shortened by 7 bases and J by 0 bases, with 22 bases between the two germline ends. The CDR3: CASIKPRELKRSYNEQFF. As DNA, the CDR3 is TGTGCCAGCATCAAACCTAGAGAGCTAAAACGCTCCTACAATGAGCAGTTCTTC.

The chain employs TRBV13 and TRBJ1-6; 7 bases fit TRBD1. Trimming took 1 base from V and 11 from J; bases not matched to a gene: 5. In germline, CDR1 is PRHDT, CDR2 FYEKMQ (reference sequence). The CDR3 is 14 amino acids. CDR3 nucleotides: TGTGCCAGCAGCTTAGACAGGGGAATTACACCCCTCCACTTT. Amino acids: CASSLDRGITPLHF.

The DNA of the CDR3 is TGTGCCAGCAGCGAACCGGGACTTCCCTTGTTCTTC. It yields the protein CASSEPGLPLFF. The chain has TRBV7-8 and TRBJ2-1; a weak D match, TRBD2 (6 bases). This CDR3 is 12 amino acids long. The germline V and J ends were trimmed by 5 bases and 15 bases, with 17 bases remaining between them. Germline CDR1 is SGHVS and CDR2 is FQNEAQ.

The chain recombines TRBV7-9 with TRBJ2-5; D remains unclear. Trimming left V 5 bases short and J 5 bases short, with 9 bases between. Germline V gene sequence: CDR1 SEHNR, CDR2 FQNEAQ (reference sequence). The CDR3 has 12 residues. As DNA, the CDR3 is TGTGCCAGCAGCATATCTGGGGAGACCCAGTACTTC. Residues: CASSISGETQYF. The full variable domain, rest sourced from reference TRBV7-9 and TRBJ2-5, is DTGVSQNPRHKITKRGQNVTFRCDPISEHNRLYWYRQTLGQGPEFLTYFQNEAQLEKSRLLSDRFSAERPKGSFSTLEIQRTEQGDSAMYLCASSISGETQYFGPGTRLLVL.

The V gene is TRBV6-5, the J gene TRBJ2-2, with 8 bases fitting TRBD2. Germline CDR1 MNHEY, CDR2 SVGAGI. CDR3 length equals 15 residues. V lost 1 base and J lost 6; bases outside the gene matches: 4. The DNA of the CDR3 is TGTGCCAGCAGTTACTTCGGGGGGGAGTCCGGGGAGCTGTTTTTT. It encodes CASSYFGGESGELFF.

This clone was observed once. The gene calls are TRBV21-1 and TRBJ2-1. TRBV21-1 is described as a pseudogene. This CDR3 has 16 amino acids. The CDR3 region has the DNA TGTGCCAGCAGTGGAAGTGGGGGAGAAAGGGCAAGTGAGCAGTTCTTC. Encoded protein: CASSGSGGERASEQFF.

The V gene is TRBV7-2, the J gene TRBJ2-7; 12 nucleotides line up with TRBD1. CDR1 SGHTA and CDR2 FQGNSA come from the germline V gene. Trimming cost V 3 bases and J 4 bases; bases outside gene matches: 1. The CDR3 length is 14 residues. The CDR3 here is CASSLGQGAYEQYF. For the CDR3, the DNA is TGTGCCAGCAGCTTGGGACAGGGGGCTTACGAGCAGTACTTC. The full variable domain, completed using reference TRBV7-2 and TRBJ2-7, is GAGVSQSPSNKVTEKGKDVELRCDPISGHTALYWYRQSLGQGLEFLIYFQGNSAPDKSGLPSDRFSAERTGGSVSTLTIQRTQQEDSAVYLCASSLGQGAYEQYFGPGTRLTVT.

The genes are TRBV19 and TRBJ1-2; 9 bases map to TRBD1. Germline V gives CDR1 LNHDA, CDR2 SQIVND (reference sequence). The CDR3 runs to 14 residues. V gave up 5 bases and J gave up 3 bases; unmatched junction bases: 4. The CDR3 DNA follows: TGTGCCAGTAGTCTACAGGGGGCTCACTATGGCTACACCTTC. Protein: CASSLQGAHYGYTF.

This clone was counted a few times. The V call is TRBV30, the J call TRBJ2-7, with D tentatively TRBD2 (6 bases). Germline CDR1 and CDR2: GTSNPN and SVGIG (reference sequence). The germline V and J ends were trimmed by 4 bases and 2 bases, with 18 bases remaining between them. The CDR3 has 15 residues. The CDR3 DNA reads as TGTGCCTGGACCACCCGAGGGACTTTCCCCTACGAGCAGTACTTC. Protein product: CAWTTRGTFPYEQYF.

This clone was seen a few times. This sequence joins TRBV30 and TRBJ1-3, with 7 bases that match TRBD1. This CDR3 comprises 16 residues. The germline gives CDR1 GTSNPN, CDR2 SVGIG (reference sequence). Trimming cost V 4 bases and J 2 bases; bases outside gene matches: 11. The CDR3 sequence is CAWTNTRGGAGNTIYF. The CDR3, as DNA: TGTGCCTGGACCAACACCAGAGGGGGCGCTGGAAACACCATATATTTT. The full variable domain, completed using reference TRBV30 and TRBJ1-3, is SQTIHQWPATLVQPVGSPLSLECTVEGTSNPNLYWYRQAAGRGLQLLFYSVGIGQISSEVPQNLSASRPQDRQFILSSKKLLLSDSGFYLCAWTNTRGGAGNTIYFGEGSWLTVV.

The chain joins TRBV19 to TRBJ2-6, with 11 bases aligning to TRBD2. The germline V gene has CDR1 LNHDA and CDR2 SQIVND (reference sequence). CDR3 size: 16 residues. The ends lost 10 bases at V and 0 bases at J; junction bases unmatched: 5. In DNA form, the CDR3 reads TGTGCCACCGGGACTAGCGGATTCTCTGGGGCCAACGTCCTGACTTTC. Protein sequence: CATGTSGFSGANVLTF.

This clone was detected once. The gene calls are TRBV14 and TRBJ2-7; no clear D. The ends were cut back, 3 bases at V and 1 base at J, with 1 base in the middle. The CDR3 contains 11 residues. Per the germline V gene, CDR1 is SGHDN and CDR2 is FVKESK. The CDR3 is CASSQSYEQYF. As DNA, the CDR3 is TGTGCCAGCAGCCAGTCCTACGAGCAGTACTTC.

The count of this clone is one. The chain employs TRBV10-3 and TRBJ2-7, with TRBD1 matching over 9 bases. J was trimmed by 0 bases and V by 2 bases; bases with no gene match: 2. CDR3 length: 15 residues. Germline lookup yields CDR1 ENHRY and CDR2 SYGVKD. CDR3 protein: CAISEKGQGSYEQYF. The CDR3 DNA sequence: TGTGCCATCAGTGAGAAGGGACAGGGCTCCTACGAGCAGTACTTC.

The chain carries TRBV27 and TRBJ1-4, with 8 bases fitting TRBD1. The CDR3 sequence is 14 residues long. J lost 7 bases, V lost 6 bases, and 7 bases had no gene match. Germline CDR1 reads MNHEY; CDR2 reads SMNVEV (reference sequence). In DNA, the CDR3 is TGTGCCAGCAGCCGGATTGGGACAGGTGAAAAACTGTTTTTT. Encoded protein: CASSRIGTGEKLFF.

This chain connects TRBV7-2 to TRBJ1-6, with unresolved D. CDR1 and CDR2 from the germline V gene are SGHTA and FQGNSA. The CDR3 has 15 amino acids. The V end was cut by 6 bases, the J end by 0 bases, with 9 bases between. The CDR3 sequence is CASRGSSSYNSPLHF. The CDR3 DNA follows: TGTGCCAGCAGAGGCAGTAGCTCCTATAATTCACCCCTCCACTTT.

This clone has just a few counts. The chain's CDR3 is CASSYSRGVGRDQPQHF. CDR3 DNA sequence: TGTGCCAGCAGTTACTCGAGGGGAGTGGGGAGAGATCAGCCCCAGCATTTT. V usage is TRBV6-2 or TRBV6-3 and J usage is TRBJ1-5, with D possibly being TRBD1 (5 bases). This CDR3 comprises 17 residues. The germline V and J ends were trimmed by 0 bases and 5 bases, with 17 bases remaining between them. Germline CDR1 is MNHEY and CDR2 is SVGEGT.

This clone was detected only once. V and J are TRBV6-6 and TRBJ2-7; D uncertain. Germline-derived CDR1 and CDR2 are MNHNY and SVGAGI (reference sequence). The V end lost 4 bases, the J end lost 2 bases, and 12 bases lay between the germline ends. This CDR3 is 14 amino acids long. The CDR3 protein is CASSFRPFTYEQYF. Here the CDR3 DNA reads TGTGCCAGCAGTTTCAGGCCCTTTACCTACGAGCAGTACTTC.

The table lists this clone with a count of one. This sequence joins TRBV19 and TRBJ2-3; D perhaps matches TRBD2 (6 bases). From germline, CDR1 is LNHDA and CDR2 SQIVND (reference sequence). V lost 1 base and J lost 4, with 12 bases in between. The CDR3 runs to 15 residues. The CDR3 DNA reads TGTGCCAGTAGTATAGGGGGGACTTGGCCAGATACGCAGTATTTT. The encoded protein is CASSIGGTWPDTQYF.

In its sample, this clone was seen a few times. The chain is built from TRBV4-2 and TRBJ1-1, with D hard to call. Deletions cut 4 bases from V and 4 bases from J, with 13 bases between. The CDR3 is 14 amino acids. Germline-derived CDR1 and CDR2 are LGHNA and YNFKEQ. The CDR3 loop is CASSLRAGRTEAFF. CDR3 nucleotides: TGTGCCAGCAGCCTGAGGGCCGGGCGCACTGAAGCTTTCTTT.

CDR3 in amino acids: CASSGGRDPREQYF. The CDR3 nucleotides are TGTGCCAGCAGTGGAGGGAGGGACCCGAGGGAGCAGTACTTC. The rearrangement uses TRBV2 and TRBJ2-7; TRBD2 matches 7 bases. This CDR3 spans 14 amino acids. V shed 4 bases, J shed 7 bases, and the junction held 10 bases outside the gene matches. Looked up from germline, CDR1 is SNHLY and CDR2 is FYNNEI.

V gene TRBV19 combines with J gene TRBJ2-4; 11 bases line up with TRBD1. This CDR3 has 14 residues. Losses at the gene ends were 5 bases for V and 7 bases for J; bases not matched to a gene: 4. Per germline, CDR1 LNHDA and CDR2 SQIVND (reference sequence). This CDR3 reads CASSGGQGENIQYF. The CDR3 DNA reads TGTGCCAGTAGTGGGGGACAGGGGGAGAACATTCAGTACTTC.

J is TRBJ1-5 and V is TRBV6-2 or TRBV6-3, with a weak D call TRBD1 (5 bases). Trimming took off 5 bases at V and 4 bases at J, with 9 bases between the two ends. There are 13 residues in the CDR3. Germline V gene lookup returns CDR1 MNHEY and CDR2 SVGEGT. The CDR3 sequence is CASSDQGNQPQHF. In DNA form, the CDR3 reads TGTGCCAGCAGTGATCAGGGAAATCAGCCCCAGCATTTT.

CDR3 nucleotides: TGTGCCAGCAGCCAGCGATTTGGAGACGAGACCCAGTACTTC. Translation gives CASSQRFGDETQYF. V and J are TRBV4-2 and TRBJ2-5; D is ambiguous. In germline, CDR1 is LGHNA, CDR2 YNFKEQ. The CDR3 is 14 residues long. V lost 3 bases to trimming and J lost 5 bases, with 13 bases between them.

This chain links TRBV19 with TRBJ2-3; D could derive from TRBD1 or TRBD2 (5 bases each). V lost 6 bases to trimming and J lost 5 bases, with 18 bases between them. This CDR3 has 15 residues. The germline V gene has CDR1 LNHDA and CDR2 SQIVND (reference sequence). Here the CDR3 reads CASSSTGTRGDTQYF. CDR3 nucleotides: TGTGCCAGTAGCAGTACCGGGACCCGCGGAGATACGCAGTATTTT.

This sequence joins TRBV19 and TRBJ1-4; 7 positions match TRBD1. After removal of 3 bases from V and 6 bases from J, the junction contained 10 bases not matched to a gene. Germline loops: CDR1 LNHDA, CDR2 SQIVND (reference sequence). This CDR3 region has 16 residues. The CDR3 bases are TGTGCCAGTAGTATTTCAGGGGGGAACATCTATGAAAAACTGTTTTTT. It yields the protein CASSISGGNIYEKLFF.

The rearrangement joins TRBV6-5 to TRBJ2-5; D tentatively fits TRBD1 or TRBD2 (5 bases each). Trimming left V 7 bases short and J 4 bases short, with 16 bases between. The CDR3 spans 14 residues. CDR1 MNHEY and CDR2 SVGAGI come from the germline V gene. Here the CDR3 reads CASTDPVGGETQYF. The DNA of the CDR3 is TGTGCCAGCACCGACCCTGTTGGGGGAGAGACCCAGTACTTC.